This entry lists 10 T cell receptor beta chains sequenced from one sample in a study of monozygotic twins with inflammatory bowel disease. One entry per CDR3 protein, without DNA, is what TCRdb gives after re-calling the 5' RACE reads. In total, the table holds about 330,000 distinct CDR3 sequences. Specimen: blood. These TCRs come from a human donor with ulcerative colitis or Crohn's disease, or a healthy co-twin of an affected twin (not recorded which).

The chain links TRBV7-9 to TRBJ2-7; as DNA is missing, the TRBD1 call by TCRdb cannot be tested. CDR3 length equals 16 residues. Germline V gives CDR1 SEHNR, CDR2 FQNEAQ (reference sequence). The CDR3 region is CASSLAGTGASYEQYF.

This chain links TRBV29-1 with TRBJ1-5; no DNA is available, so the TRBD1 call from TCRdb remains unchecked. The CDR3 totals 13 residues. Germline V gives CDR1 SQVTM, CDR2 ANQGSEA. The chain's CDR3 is CSVLGQANQPQHF.

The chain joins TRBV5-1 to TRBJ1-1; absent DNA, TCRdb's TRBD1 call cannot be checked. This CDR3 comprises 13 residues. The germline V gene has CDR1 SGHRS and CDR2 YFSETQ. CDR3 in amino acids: CASSRVGTDEAFF.

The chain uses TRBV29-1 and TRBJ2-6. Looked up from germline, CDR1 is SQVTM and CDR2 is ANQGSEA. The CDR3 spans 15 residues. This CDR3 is CSVASGGSGANVLTF.

CDR3 region: CSARGLSGSESVGGYTF. The J gene is TRBJ1-2, the V gene TRBV20-1; TCRdb's assignment of TRBD1 cannot be checked, as there is no DNA. Germline V gene data show CDR1 as DFQATT and CDR2 as SNEGSKA (reference sequence). CDR3 size: 17 residues.

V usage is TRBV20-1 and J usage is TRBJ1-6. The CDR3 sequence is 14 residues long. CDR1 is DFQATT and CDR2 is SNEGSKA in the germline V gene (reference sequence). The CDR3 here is CSARDKGVNSPLHF.

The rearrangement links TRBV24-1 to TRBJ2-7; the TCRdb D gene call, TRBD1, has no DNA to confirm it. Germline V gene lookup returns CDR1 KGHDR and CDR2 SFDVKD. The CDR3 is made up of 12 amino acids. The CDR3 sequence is CATTYRTYEQYF.

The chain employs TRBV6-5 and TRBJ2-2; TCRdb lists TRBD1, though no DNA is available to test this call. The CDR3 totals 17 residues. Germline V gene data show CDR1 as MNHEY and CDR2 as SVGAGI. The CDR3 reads CASSYNDRTGPTGELFF.

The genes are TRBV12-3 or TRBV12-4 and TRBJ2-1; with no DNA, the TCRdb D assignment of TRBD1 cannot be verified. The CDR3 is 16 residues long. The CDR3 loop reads CASSLNLGGEGNEQFF.

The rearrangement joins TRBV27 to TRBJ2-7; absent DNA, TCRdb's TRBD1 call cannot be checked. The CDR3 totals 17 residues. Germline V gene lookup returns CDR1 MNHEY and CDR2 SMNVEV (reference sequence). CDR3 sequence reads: CASSLSQAGSYSYEQYF.